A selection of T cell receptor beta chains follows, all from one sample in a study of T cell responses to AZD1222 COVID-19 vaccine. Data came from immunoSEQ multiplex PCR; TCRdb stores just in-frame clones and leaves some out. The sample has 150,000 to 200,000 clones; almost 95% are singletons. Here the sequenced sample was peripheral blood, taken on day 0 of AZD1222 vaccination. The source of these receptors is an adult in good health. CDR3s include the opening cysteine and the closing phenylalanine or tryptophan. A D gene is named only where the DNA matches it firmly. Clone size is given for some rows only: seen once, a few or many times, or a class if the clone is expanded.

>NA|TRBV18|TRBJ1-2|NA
TGTGCCAGCTCACCATGGACAGATTTTGGCTACACCTTC
CASSPWTDFGYTF
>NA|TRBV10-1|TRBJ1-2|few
TGCGCCAGCAGTGAGCAGGGTCGCTATGGCTACACCTTC
CASSEQGRYGYTF
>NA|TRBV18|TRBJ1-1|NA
TGTGCCAGCTCACCAGGAGGCGTAGGCACTGAAGCTTTCTTT
CASSPGGVGTEAFF
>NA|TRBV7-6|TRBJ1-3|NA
TGTGCCAGCAGCTTAGAATGGCCAGGAAACACCATATATTTT
CASSLEWPGNTIYF
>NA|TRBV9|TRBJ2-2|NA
TGTGCCAGCAGCGTAGGGGGACCCCAAGGGGCCGGGGAGCTGTTTTTT
CASSVGGPQGAGELFF
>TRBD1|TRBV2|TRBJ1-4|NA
TGTGCCAGCAGGCAGACAGGGGCCCCTGAAAAACTGTTTTTT
CASRQTGAPEKLFF
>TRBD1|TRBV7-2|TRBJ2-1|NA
TGTGCCAGCAGCCGTGGACAGGGCCACAATGAGCAGTTCTTC
CASSRGQGHNEQFF
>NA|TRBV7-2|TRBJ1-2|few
TGTGCCAGCAGCTTTAAATTGCCTCTGTATGGCTACACCTTC
CASSFKLPLYGYTF
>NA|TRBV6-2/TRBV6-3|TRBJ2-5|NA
TGTGCCAGCAGTTACTCGATGAACTTACAAGAGACCCAGTACTTC
CASSYSMNLQETQYF
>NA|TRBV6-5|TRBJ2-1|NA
TGTGCCAGCACCTTCCGCGGGGGCCCACAGAATGAGCAGTTCTTC
CASTFRGGPQNEQFF
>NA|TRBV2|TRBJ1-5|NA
TGTGCCTGCGGGCCCTCTCTGGACAATCAGCCCCAGCATTTT
CACGPSLDNQPQHF
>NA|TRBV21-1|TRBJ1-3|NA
TGTGCCAGCAGCAAAGGAGGTGATCTTGGAAACACCATATATTTT
CASSKGGDLGNTIYF
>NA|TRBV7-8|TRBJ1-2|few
TGTGCCAGCAGGCGACCCGGGACGGGAGGCTACACCTTC
CASRRPGTGGYTF
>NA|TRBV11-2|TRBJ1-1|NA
TGTGCCAGCAGCCCCTTGGGCACTGAAGCTTTCTTT
CASSPLGTEAFF
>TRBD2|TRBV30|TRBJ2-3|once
TGTGCCTTTAGCGGGGATACAGATACGCAGTATTTT
CAFSGDTDTQYF
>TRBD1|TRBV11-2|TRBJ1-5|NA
TGTGCCAGCAGCCCGAATCCCAGGACAGGGTATAATCAGCCCCAGCATTTT
CASSPNPRTGYNQPQHF
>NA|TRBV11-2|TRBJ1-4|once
TGTGCCAGCACCACCTTCAGTCCCGAGGCTCGAGTTAATGAAAAACTGTTTTTT
CASTTFSPEARVNEKLFF
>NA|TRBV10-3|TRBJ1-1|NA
TGTGCCATCAGTGAGTCGCTAGGGGGTGGTGAAGCTTTCTTT
CAISESLGGGEAFF
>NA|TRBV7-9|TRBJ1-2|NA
TGTGCCAGCAGCTTAGTCCAGGGCGCGTCGGCGGGCTACACCTTC
CASSLVQGASAGYTF
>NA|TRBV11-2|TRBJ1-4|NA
TGTGCCAGCAGCCTGGGCGAAAAACTGTTTTTT
CASSLGEKLFF
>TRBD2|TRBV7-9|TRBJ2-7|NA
TGTGCCAGCAGTCCGACTAGCGTCCAATACGAGCAGTACTTC
CASSPTSVQYEQYF
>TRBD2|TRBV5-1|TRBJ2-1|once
TGCGCCAGCAGCTTGCATAGCGGGGGGGCAGACGAGCAGTTCTTC
CASSLHSGGADEQFF
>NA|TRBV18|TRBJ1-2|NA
TGTGCCAGCTCACCAGGGGTTGATGGCTACACCTTC
CASSPGVDGYTF
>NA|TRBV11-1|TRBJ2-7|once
TGTGCCAGCAGCTTAGGCGGGATGAGCTCCTACGAGCAGTACTTC
CASSLGGMSSYEQYF
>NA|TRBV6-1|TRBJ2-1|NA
TGTGCCAGCAGTGACGGCGGGACCACCTACAATGAGCAGTTCTTC
CASSDGGTTYNEQFF